Listed below are T cell receptor beta chains from one sample, sequenced in a study of Graves' ophthalmopathy and Graves' hyperthyroidism. TCRdb analysed the multiplex PCR reads with MiXCR anew, one entry per CDR3 protein. This table has some 160,000 distinct CDR3 sequences, around 39% appearing once. The sequenced sample was peripheral blood. These receptors were obtained from a man under 40 with Graves' ophthalmopathy. Both conserved end residues are part of each CDR3. D genes are given only for firm matches. Some rows have no size entry. The others give once, few or many, or a class for an expanded clone.

J,size,D,V,DNA,CDR3
TRBJ1-6,many,NA,TRBV7-9,TGTGCCAGCAGCCCCGACCTGGGGGATTCACCCCTCCACTTT,CASSPDLGDSPLHF
TRBJ1-5,many,NA,TRBV7-8,TGTGCCAGCAGCCCACCCCCCCCGGAGCCCCAGCATTTT,CASSPPPPEPQHF
TRBJ2-2,many,NA,TRBV10-3,TGTGCCATTCTCCCCTCCGGGGGAGTAAAAGGAAACACCGGGGAGCTGTTTTTT,CAILPSGGVKGNTGELFF
TRBJ2-6,many,TRBD1,TRBV12-3/TRBV12-4,TGTGCCAGCACCATATACCGGGACAGCCGCTCTGGGGCCAACGTCCTGACTTTC,CASTIYRDSRSGANVLTF
TRBJ2-4,NA,TRBD1,TRBV7-2,TGTGCCAGCAGCTTGGGCACCGGGACAGGAAACATTCAGTACTTC,CASSLGTGTGNIQYF
TRBJ1-2,once,NA,TRBV27,TGTGCCAGCAGTTCCGGGGGGGATGACTATGGCTACACCTTC,CASSSGGDDYGYTF
TRBJ2-7,NA,TRBD1,TRBV6-5,TGTGCCAGCAGTTACGGGGACAGGCTCTCCTACGAGCAGTACTTC,CASSYGDRLSYEQYF
TRBJ2-2,many,NA,TRBV20-1,TGCAGTGCTGAGATACAGAACACCGGGGAGCTGTTTTTT,CSAEIQNTGELFF
TRBJ1-1,many,NA,TRBV12-3/TRBV12-4,TGTGCCAGCAGTCCCGGGCGGTACAACACTGAAGCTTTCTTT,CASSPGRYNTEAFF
TRBJ1-6,many,NA,TRBV12-3/TRBV12-4,TGTGCCAGCAGTTTAGCTCCGTACCTCGGCCAGAGCTCCTATAATTCACCCCTCCACTTT,CASSLAPYLGQSSYNSPLHF
TRBJ2-7,many,NA,TRBV6-1,TGTGCCAGCAGTGTCGGGGTAGAGCAGTACTTC,CASSVGVEQYF
TRBJ2-7,few,TRBD1,TRBV6-1,TGTGCCAGCTCTTTGACAGGGCGTTCCTACGAGCAGTACTTC,CASSLTGRSYEQYF
TRBJ1-5,few,TRBD1,TRBV6-5,TGTGCCAGCAGTTCTCTGACAGGGGGCAGGCAGCCCCAGCATTTT,CASSSLTGGRQPQHF
TRBJ2-2,few,TRBD1,TRBV12-3/TRBV12-4,TGTGCCAGCAGTTTGACAGGGGGCGCGACCGGGGAGCTGTTTTTT,CASSLTGGATGELFF
TRBJ1-2,many,NA,TRBV5-1,TGCGCCAGCAGCCGCGGTTCAACCCCTGGCTACACCTTC,CASSRGSTPGYTF
TRBJ2-4,NA,NA,TRBV28,TGTGCCAGCAGTTTTCTGGGTCAAGCCAAAAACATTCAGTACTTC,CASSFLGQAKNIQYF
TRBJ1-2,NA,NA,TRBV6-2/TRBV6-3,TGTGCCAGCAGCTACCCGGGCGCGCTCGGAAATGGCTACACCTTC,CASSYPGALGNGYTF
TRBJ1-1,many,NA,TRBV27,TGTGCCAGCAGTCGACGACAGATGAACACTGAAGCTTTCTTT,CASSRRQMNTEAFF
TRBJ1-1,NA,NA,TRBV12-3/TRBV12-4,TGTGCCAGCAGTTTAGTCGTCCGTTTCACTGAAGCTTTCTTT,CASSLVVRFTEAFF
TRBJ1-1,NA,NA,TRBV4-1,TGCGCCAGCAGCCAGGGGGAAGGCACTGAAGCTTTCTTT,CASSQGEGTEAFF
TRBJ2-7,NA,NA,TRBV12-3/TRBV12-4,TGTGCCAGTGGAGAAACAGGGTTCGACGAGCAGTACTTC,CASGETGFDEQYF
TRBJ1-5,once,NA,TRBV6-1,TGTGCCAGCAGTGAGAGGGCAGATAATCAGCCCCAGCATTTT,CASSERADNQPQHF
TRBJ1-2,NA,NA,TRBV2,TGTGCCAGCAGTGCAACAGTTACTACTGGGGGCTACACCTTC,CASSATVTTGGYTF
TRBJ2-5,NA,NA,TRBV29-1,TGCAGCGTCGCTCCCCCCGGTGAGACCCAGTACTTC,CSVAPPGETQYF
TRBJ2-5,many,TRBD1,TRBV12-3/TRBV12-4,TGTGCCAGCAGCCCGCCGGGACAGGGGTTCTCCAGGTGGGGGACCCAGTACTTC,CASSPPGQGFSRWGTQYF
TRBJ1-2,NA,NA,TRBV12-3/TRBV12-4,TGTGCCAGCAGTTCCAACAACTATGGCTACACCTTC,CASSSNNYGYTF
TRBJ1-1,NA,NA,TRBV6-2/TRBV6-3,TGTGCCAGCAGGACCAGGGGAGGCACTGAAGCTTTCTTT,CASRTRGGTEAFF
TRBJ2-4,NA,TRBD1,TRBV19,TGTGCCAGTACTCCGACAGGGAAGGCCAAAAACATTCAGTACTTC,CASTPTGKAKNIQYF
TRBJ2-7,NA,NA,TRBV20-1,TGCAGTGCTAGAGACCAGGGTAGGGCCTACGAGCAGTACTTC,CSARDQGRAYEQYF
TRBJ2-7,many,NA,TRBV11-1,TGTGCCAGCAGCGAGGACCCACCCCTCTCCTACGAGCAGTACTTC,CASSEDPPLSYEQYF
TRBJ2-7,many,TRBD1,TRBV6-2/TRBV6-3,TGTGCCAGCAGTTACTCGTTCCGGGACAGGCGAATGAGCTCCTACGAGCAGTACTTC,CASSYSFRDRRMSSYEQYF
TRBJ1-1,few,NA,TRBV28,TGTGCCAGCAGGTGGACACCGAACACTGAAGCTTTCTTT,CASRWTPNTEAFF
TRBJ2-6,many,NA,TRBV19,TGTGCCAGTAGTCGAGGGGCAGGATCCTCCTCTGGGGCCAACGTCCTGACTTTC,CASSRGAGSSSGANVLTF
TRBJ2-7,once,NA,TRBV12-3/TRBV12-4,TGTGCCAGCAGTTTACGAGGGGAGGACGTCCCTTTTCCCTACGAGCAGTACTTC,CASSLRGEDVPFPYEQYF
TRBJ1-3,few,NA,TRBV7-2,TGTGCCAGCAGCGTCTATAGCGGAAACACCATATATTTT,CASSVYSGNTIYF